This T cell receptor beta chain originates from a study of CD8+ T cells in alopecia areata. Study-wide context: Tofacitinib ran 6 to 18 months, followed by 6 months off drug.

Trimming removed 1 base at V and 3 bases at J, with 13 bases between. The CDR3 covers 15 residues. CDR1 is KGHSH and CDR2 is LQKENI in the germline V gene. Following RNA extraction, reverse transcription yielded cDNA that acted as the sequencing template. The data were produced by immunoSEQ multiplex PCR, yet TCRdb's version contains in-frame clones alone and is incomplete. Among 200,000 or so clones, 50% to 60% were seen once, and the ten largest hold 0.45%. The sample consisted of CD4+ T cells sorted from blood, taken at week 0. The chain joins TRBV18 to TRBJ2-7; D assignment may be TRBD1 or TRBD2 (5 bases each). This clonotype was sampled from a human donor with alopecia areata. CDR3 DNA sequence: TGTGCCAGCTCACCACGGGCCGGGACCGACTACGAGCAGTACTTC. It specifies CASSPRAGTDYEQYF. The variable domain in full, with the rest retrieved from reference TRBV18 and TRBJ2-7, is NAGVMQNPRHLVRRRGQEARLRCSPMKGHSHVYWYRQLPEEGLKFMVYLQKENIIDESGMPKERFSAEFPKEGPSILRIQQVVRGDSAAYFCASSPRAGTDYEQYFGPGTRLTVT.